This T cell receptor (beta chain) originates from a study of cytomegalovirus exposure and HLA in healthy donors. PCR employed 60 Vbeta and 13 Jbeta primers. The protocol was immunoSEQ multiplex PCR, while the TCRdb copy is restricted to in-frame clones and leaves out a portion. The data contain about 160,000 clones, about 75% of them seen just once; the ten biggest clones take up around 2.4%. The CDR3 sequence is 11 residues long. CDR1 and CDR2 from the germline V gene are MDHEN and SYDVKM. The V end lost 3 bases, the J end lost 11 bases, and 8 bases lay between the germline ends. The sequencing sample was made of PBMCs. The chain joins TRBV28 to TRBJ1-3, with unresolved D. This sequence originates from a female donor in good health and CMV-seronegative. The CDR3 coding sequence is TGTGCCAGCAGTTTGGCAGGCGCCATATATTTT. Its protein is CASSLAGAIYF.